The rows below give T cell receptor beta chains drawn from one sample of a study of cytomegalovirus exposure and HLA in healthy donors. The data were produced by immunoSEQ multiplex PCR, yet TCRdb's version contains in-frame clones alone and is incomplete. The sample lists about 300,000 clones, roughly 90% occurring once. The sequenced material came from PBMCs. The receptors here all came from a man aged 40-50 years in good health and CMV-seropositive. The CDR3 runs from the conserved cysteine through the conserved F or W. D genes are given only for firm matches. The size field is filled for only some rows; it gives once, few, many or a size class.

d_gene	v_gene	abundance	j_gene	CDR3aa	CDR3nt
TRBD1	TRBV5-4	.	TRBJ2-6	CASSPVGQSNVLTF	TGTGCCAGCAGCCCGGTGGGACAGAGCAACGTCCTGACTTTC
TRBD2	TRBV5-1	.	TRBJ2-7	CASSQRGISYEQYF	TGCGCCAGCAGCCAGCGGGGGATCTCCTACGAGCAGTACTTC
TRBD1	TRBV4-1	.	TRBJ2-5	CASSYPGQGTQYF	TGCGCCAGCAGCTATCCGGGACAGGGGACCCAGTACTTC
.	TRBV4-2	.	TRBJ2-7	CASADRDGSYEQYF	TGTGCCAGCGCCGATCGAGACGGGTCCTACGAGCAGTACTTC
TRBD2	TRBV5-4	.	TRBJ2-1	CASSLEGTSGRRSYNEQFF	TGTGCCAGCAGCTTGGAAGGGACTAGCGGTCGCCGCTCCTACAATGAGCAGTTCTTC
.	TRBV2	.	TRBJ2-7	CASSELGQAHYEQYF	TGTGCCAGCAGTGAACTTGGGCAGGCGCACTACGAGCAGTACTTC
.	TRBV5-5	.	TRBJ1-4	CASSLQGTNEKLFF	TGTGCCAGCAGCTTACAGGGTACTAATGAAAAACTGTTTTTT
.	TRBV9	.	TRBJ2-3	CASSVVASKGGTQYF	TGTGCCAGCAGCGTAGTGGCTAGTAAAGGGGGTACGCAGTATTTT
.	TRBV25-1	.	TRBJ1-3	CASIPGVGNTIYF	TGTGCCAGCATACCAGGGGTGGGGAACACCATATATTTT
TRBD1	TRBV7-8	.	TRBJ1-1	CASSPQGGRTEAFF	TGTGCCAGCAGCCCTCAGGGGGGTCGGACTGAAGCTTTCTTT
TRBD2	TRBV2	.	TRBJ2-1	CASKQLAEYNEQFF	TGTGCCAGCAAGCAACTAGCGGAATACAATGAGCAGTTCTTC
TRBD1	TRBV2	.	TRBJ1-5	CASSVGQVNQPQHF	TGTGCCAGCAGTGTGGGACAGGTCAATCAGCCCCAGCATTTT
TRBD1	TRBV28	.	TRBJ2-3	CASSYIAGTGGPDTQYF	TGTGCCAGCAGTTATATAGCCGGGACAGGGGGTCCAGATACGCAGTATTTT
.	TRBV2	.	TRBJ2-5	CASSRQPKETQYF	TGTGCCAGCTCCAGACAGCCTAAAGAGACCCAGTACTTC
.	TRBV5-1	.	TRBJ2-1	CASSRQGGAYNEQFF	TGCGCCAGCAGCCGGCAGGGGGGCGCCTACAATGAGCAGTTCTTC
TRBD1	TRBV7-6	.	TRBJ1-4	CASSLVGTGDEKLFF	TGTGCCAGCAGCTTAGTAGGGACAGGGGATGAAAAACTGTTTTTT
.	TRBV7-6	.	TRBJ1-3	CASSLRGVVVAGNTIYF	TGTGCCAGCAGCTTACGGGGAGTGGTAGTGGCTGGAAACACCATATATTTT
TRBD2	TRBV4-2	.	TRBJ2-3	CASSQDASGSSTDTQYF	TGTGCCAGCAGCCAAGATGCTAGCGGATCTAGCACAGATACGCAGTATTTT
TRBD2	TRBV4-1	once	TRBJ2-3	CASNMRLAGGTDTQYF	TGCGCCAGCAACATGAGACTAGCGGGAGGCACAGATACGCAGTATTTT
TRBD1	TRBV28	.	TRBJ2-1	CASKKVGTGTLGQFF	TGTGCCAGCAAAAAGGTCGGGACAGGGACCTTGGGGCAGTTCTTC
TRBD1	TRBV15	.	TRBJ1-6	CATSTGQGSSPLHF	TGTGCCACCAGCACCGGACAGGGTAGTTCACCCCTCCACTTT
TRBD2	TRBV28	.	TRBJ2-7	CASRGGVSYEQYF	TGTGCCAGCAGGGGGGGGGTGAGCTACGAGCAGTACTTC
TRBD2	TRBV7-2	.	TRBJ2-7	CASSLGPGGPHEQYF	TGTGCCAGCAGCTTGGGGCCGGGAGGGCCCCACGAGCAGTACTTC
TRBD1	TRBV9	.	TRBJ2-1	CASSGSDRVDEQFF	TGTGCCAGCAGCGGTTCGGACAGGGTCGATGAGCAGTTCTTC
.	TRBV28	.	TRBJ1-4	CATLKDRGIQEKLFF	TGTGCCACCCTAAAGGACAGAGGGATACAGGAAAAACTGTTTTTT
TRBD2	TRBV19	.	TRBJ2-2	CASSPRTSGRRPTGELFF	TGTGCCAGTAGTCCCCGGACTAGCGGGAGGAGGCCAACCGGGGAGCTGTTTTTT
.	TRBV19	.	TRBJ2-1	CASNWRAEINEQFF	TGTGCCAGTAATTGGAGGGCCGAGATCAATGAGCAGTTCTTC
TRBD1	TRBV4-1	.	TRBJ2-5	CASSQLVQGEETQYF	TGCGCCAGCAGCCAACTGGTACAGGGGGAAGAGACCCAGTACTTC
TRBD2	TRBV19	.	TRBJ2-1	CASSIRPSGTYNEQFF	TGTGCCAGTAGTATACGGCCTAGCGGAACCTACAATGAGCAGTTCTTC
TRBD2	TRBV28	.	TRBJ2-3	CASRYLAGGSTDTQYF	TGTGCCAGCAGATACCTAGCGGGGGGTAGCACAGATACGCAGTATTTT
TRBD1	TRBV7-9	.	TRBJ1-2	CASSLPDRGYGYTF	TGTGCCAGCAGCCTTCCGGACAGGGGCTATGGCTACACCTTC
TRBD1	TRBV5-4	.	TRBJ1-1	CASRNEDQGDTEAFF	TGTGCCAGCAGGAACGAGGACCAGGGGGACACTGAAGCTTTCTTT
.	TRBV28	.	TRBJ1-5	CASSVVGSGYSNQPQHF	TGTGCCAGCAGTGTCGTAGGTTCAGGTTATAGCAATCAGCCCCAGCATTTT
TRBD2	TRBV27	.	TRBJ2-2	CASSFRLPGLAIGELFF	TGTGCCAGCAGTTTCCGCCTCCCGGGACTAGCGATCGGGGAGCTGTTTTTT
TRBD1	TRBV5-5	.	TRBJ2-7	CASSSDRGSSYEQYF	TGTGCCAGCAGCTCCGACAGGGGCAGCTCCTACGAGCAGTACTTC
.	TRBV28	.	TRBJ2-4	CASSLWGRVAKNIQYF	TGTGCCAGCAGTTTATGGGGCAGGGTAGCCAAAAACATTCAGTACTTC
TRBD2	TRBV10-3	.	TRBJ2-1	CAIKGTTDNEQFF	TGTGCCATCAAGGGGACTACCGACAATGAGCAGTTCTTC
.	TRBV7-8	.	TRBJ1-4	CASSSQSGQGGEKLFF	TGTGCCAGCAGCTCCCAGAGTGGGCAGGGTGGTGAAAAACTGTTTTTT
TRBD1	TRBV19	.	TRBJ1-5	CASSTGTGEQPQHF	TGTGCCAGTAGTACTGGGACAGGGGAACAGCCCCAGCATTTT
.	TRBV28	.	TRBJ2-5	CASSSGQAETQYF	TGTGCCAGCAGCTCGGGACAAGCGGAGACCCAGTACTTC
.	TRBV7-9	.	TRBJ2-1	CASSLAIAGGGNEQFF	TGTGCCAGCAGCTTAGCGATAGCCGGAGGCGGCAATGAGCAGTTCTTC
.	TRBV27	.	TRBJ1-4	CASSLSGVATNEKLFF	TGTGCCAGCAGTTTATCAGGGGTTGCAACTAATGAAAAACTGTTTTTT
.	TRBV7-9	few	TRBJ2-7	CASSYGMGGYEQYF	TGTGCCAGCAGCTATGGGATGGGGGGATACGAGCAGTACTTC